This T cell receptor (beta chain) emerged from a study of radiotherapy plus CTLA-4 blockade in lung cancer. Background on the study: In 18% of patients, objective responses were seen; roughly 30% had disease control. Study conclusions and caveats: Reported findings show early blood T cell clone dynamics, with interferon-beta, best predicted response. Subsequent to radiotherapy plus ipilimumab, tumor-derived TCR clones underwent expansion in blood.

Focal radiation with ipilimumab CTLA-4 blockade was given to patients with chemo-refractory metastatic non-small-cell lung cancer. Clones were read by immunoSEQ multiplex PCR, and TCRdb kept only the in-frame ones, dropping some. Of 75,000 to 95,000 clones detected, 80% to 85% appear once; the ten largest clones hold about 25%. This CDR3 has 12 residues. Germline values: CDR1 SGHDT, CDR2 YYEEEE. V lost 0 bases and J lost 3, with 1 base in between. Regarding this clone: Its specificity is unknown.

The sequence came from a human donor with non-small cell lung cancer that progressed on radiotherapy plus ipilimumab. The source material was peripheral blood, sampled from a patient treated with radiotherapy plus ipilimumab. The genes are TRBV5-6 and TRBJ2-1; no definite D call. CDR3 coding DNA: TGTGCCAGCAGCTTGGACTACAATGAGCAGTTCTTC. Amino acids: CASSLDYNEQFF.